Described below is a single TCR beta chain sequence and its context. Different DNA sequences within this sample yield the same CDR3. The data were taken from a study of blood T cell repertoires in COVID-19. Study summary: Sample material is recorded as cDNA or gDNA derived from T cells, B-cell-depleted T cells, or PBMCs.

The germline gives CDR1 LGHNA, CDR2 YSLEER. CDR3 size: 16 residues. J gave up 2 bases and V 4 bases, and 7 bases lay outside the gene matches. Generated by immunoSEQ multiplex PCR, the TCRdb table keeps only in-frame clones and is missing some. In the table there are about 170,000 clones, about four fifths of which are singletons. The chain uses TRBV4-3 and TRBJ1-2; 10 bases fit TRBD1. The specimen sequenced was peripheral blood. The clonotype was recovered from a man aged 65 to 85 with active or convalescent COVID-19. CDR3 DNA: TGCGCCAGCAGCCCACGAAGGGACAGGGGAAACTATGGCTACACCTTC. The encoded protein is CASSPRRDRGNYGYTF.